This is a list of T cell receptor beta chains from one sample in a study of T cell clones after liver transplantation. Profiled with immunoSEQ multiplex PCR; TCRdb holds only in-frame clones, not every one. The table includes tens of thousands of clones, about four fifths detected once. Sequencing was performed on CD4+ T cells from blood, taken 12 months after liver transplant. These receptors were collected from a human patient who received a liver transplant. Part of the T cells may come from the graft donor. Both conserved end residues are part of each CDR3. The order of the fields is V gene, clone size, D gene, J gene, CDR3 protein, CDR3 DNA. The D gene is left open where the match is weak. Rows may omit the clone size; those that give it use once, few, many or a size class.

TRBV6-1	once	.	TRBJ2-5	CASSLHGYQETQYF	TGTGCCAGCAGTTTACACGGGTACCAAGAGACCCAGTACTTC
TRBV6-1	.	TRBD1	TRBJ2-7	CASTMGQGSIEQYF	TGTGCCAGCACCATGGGACAGGGGTCCATCGAGCAGTACTTC
TRBV7-2	.	.	TRBJ2-7	CASSFGAIGSYEQYF	TGTGCCAGCAGCTTCGGGGCGATTGGCTCCTACGAGCAGTACTTC
TRBV28	.	.	TRBJ2-2	CASTYRNTGELFF	TGTGCCAGCACCTACAGGAACACCGGGGAGCTGTTTTTT
TRBV10-2	.	TRBD1	TRBJ1-2	CASSELTGGAIRRGYTF	TGCGCCAGCAGTGAGTTAACAGGGGGGGCCATACGGAGAGGCTACACCTTC
TRBV10-1	.	.	TRBJ1-5	CASDQPQHF	TGCGCCAGCGATCAGCCCCAGCATTTT
TRBV6-6	.	.	TRBJ1-2	CASSYTNYGYTF	TGTGCCAGCAGTTACACTAACTATGGCTACACCTTC
TRBV29-1	.	TRBD1	TRBJ2-3	CSVEDLSQGATDTQYF	TGCAGCGTTGAAGATCTTAGCCAGGGGGCAACAGATACGCAGTATTTT
TRBV5-1	.	.	TRBJ2-5	CASGTGRRAGQETQYF	TGCGCCAGCGGAACCGGGCGGCGGGCCGGCCAAGAGACCCAGTACTTC
TRBV30	few	TRBD1	TRBJ2-7	CAWSAYRGHEQYF	TGTGCCTGGAGTGCGTACAGGGGGCACGAGCAGTACTTC
TRBV5-1	.	.	TRBJ2-1	CASSLDPGTYNEQFF	TGCGCCAGCAGCTTGGACCCCGGGACCTACAATGAGCAGTTCTTC